This TCR beta chain was retrieved from a study of molecular identifiers for immune sequencing clone quantification. This clonotype occurred many times. The germline V and J ends were trimmed by 3 bases and 3 bases, with 10 bases remaining between them. This CDR3 comprises 14 residues. One entry per CDR3 protein results from TCRdb running MiXCR on the PCR reads. This sample has over 550,000 distinct CDR3 sequences, with roughly 25% found just once. Sorted naive CD8 T cells were those defined as CD8+CD4-CCR7+CD45RA+. The rearrangement links TRBV12-3 or TRBV12-4 to TRBJ2-3; D is uncertain. Material for sequencing was naive CD8+ T cells from blood, with Jurkat cell RNA spiked in. Subset noted: FACS-sorted CD8+CD4-CCR7+CD45RA+ naive T cells. The TCR originated in a human donor in good health. Some libraries in this study had Jurkat cell RNA spiked in. CDR3 residues: CASSLYYETDTQYF. As DNA, the CDR3 is TGTGCCAGCAGTTTGTACTACGAAACAGATACGCAGTATTTT.